This T cell receptor beta chain is from a study of Graves' ophthalmopathy and Graves' hyperthyroidism. In its sample, this clonotype was seen a few times. Germline CDR1 and CDR2: PRHDT and FYEKMQ (reference sequence). The CDR3 covers 17 residues. V trimming: 4 bases; J trimming: 0 bases; junction bases outside the gene matches: 9. Amplified TCR beta CDR3 regions were obtained using RNA transcripts as template. HTBI primers were employed in first-round RT-PCR, then a second-round multiplex PCR followed. From the multiplex PCR reads, TCRdb called clonotypes with MiXCR, one entry per CDR3 protein. The sample contains about 380,000 distinct CDR3 sequences, approximately 15% of which appear only once. People with hyperthyroidism were aged 18 to 65 and newly diagnosed, under 2 months' duration. Diagnosis relied on clinical symptoms, serum thyroxine, TRAb, thyroid ultrasound and orbital computed tomography. Fresh peripheral blood (approximately 10 ml) yielded the PBMCs.

The sequence was collected from a woman younger than 30 with stable Graves' hyperthyroidism. The sample taken for sequencing was peripheral blood. The J gene is TRBJ2-7, the V gene TRBV13, with TRBD2 identical over 10 bases. The CDR3 sequence: CASSSTIGLAASYEQYF. In DNA form, the CDR3 reads TGTGCCAGCAGCTCAACCATCGGACTAGCGGCCTCCTACGAGCAGTACTTC.